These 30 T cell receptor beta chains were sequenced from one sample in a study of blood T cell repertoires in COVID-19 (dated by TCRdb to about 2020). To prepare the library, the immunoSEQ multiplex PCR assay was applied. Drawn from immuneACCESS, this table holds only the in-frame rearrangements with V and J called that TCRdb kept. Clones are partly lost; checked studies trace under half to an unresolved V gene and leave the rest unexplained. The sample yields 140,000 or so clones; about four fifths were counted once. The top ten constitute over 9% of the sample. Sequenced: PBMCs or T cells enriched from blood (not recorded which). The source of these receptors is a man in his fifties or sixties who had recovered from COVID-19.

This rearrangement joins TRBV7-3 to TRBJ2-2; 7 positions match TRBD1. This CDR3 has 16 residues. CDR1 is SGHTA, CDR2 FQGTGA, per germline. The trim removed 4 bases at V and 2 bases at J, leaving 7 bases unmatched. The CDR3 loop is CASSSRDSENTGELFF. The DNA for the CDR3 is TGTGCCAGCAGCTCCCGGGACAGCGAAAACACCGGGGAGCTGTTTTTT. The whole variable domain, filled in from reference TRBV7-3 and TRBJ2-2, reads GAGVSQTPSNKVTEKGKYVELRCDPISGHTALYWYRQSLGQGPEFLIYFQGTGAADDSGLPNDRFFAVRPEGSVSTLKIQRTERGDSAVYLCASSSRDSENTGELFFGEGSRLTVL.

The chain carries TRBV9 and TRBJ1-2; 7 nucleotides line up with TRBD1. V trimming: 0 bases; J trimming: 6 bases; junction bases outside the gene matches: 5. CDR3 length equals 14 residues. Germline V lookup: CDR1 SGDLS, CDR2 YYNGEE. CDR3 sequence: CASSVAEGANGYTF. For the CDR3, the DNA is TGTGCCAGCAGCGTAGCTGAGGGGGCCAATGGCTACACCTTC.

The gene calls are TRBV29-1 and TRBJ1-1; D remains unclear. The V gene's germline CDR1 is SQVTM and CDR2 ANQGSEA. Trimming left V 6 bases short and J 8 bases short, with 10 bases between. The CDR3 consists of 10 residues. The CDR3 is CSVDDGEAFF. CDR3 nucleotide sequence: TGCAGCGTCGACGACGGGGAAGCTTTCTTT.

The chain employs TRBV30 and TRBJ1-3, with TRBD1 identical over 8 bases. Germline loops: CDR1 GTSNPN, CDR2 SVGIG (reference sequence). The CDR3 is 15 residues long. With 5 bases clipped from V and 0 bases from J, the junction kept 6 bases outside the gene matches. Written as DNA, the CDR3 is TGTGCCTGGGCACAGGGGGATGCCTCTGGAAACACCATATATTTT. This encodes CAWAQGDASGNTIYF.

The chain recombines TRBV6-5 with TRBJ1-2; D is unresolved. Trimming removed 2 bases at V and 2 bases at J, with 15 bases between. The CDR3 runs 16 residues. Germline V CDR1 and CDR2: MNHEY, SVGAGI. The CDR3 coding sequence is TGTGCCAGCAGTTACGAATATATGGGCGGGAACTATGGCTACACCTTC. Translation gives CASSYEYMGGNYGYTF.

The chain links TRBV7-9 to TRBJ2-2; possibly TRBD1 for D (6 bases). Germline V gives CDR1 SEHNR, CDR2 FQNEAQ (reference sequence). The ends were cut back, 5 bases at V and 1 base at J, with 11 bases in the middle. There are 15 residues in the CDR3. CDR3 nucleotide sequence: TGTGCCAGCAGCATCCAGGGGAGGAACACCGGGGAGCTGTTTTTT. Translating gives CASSIQGRNTGELFF.

CDR3 region: CASSLGAGMNTEAFF. The CDR3 nucleotides are TGTGCCAGCAGCTTAGGGGCGGGGATGAACACTGAAGCTTTCTTT. The genes are TRBV7-2 and TRBJ1-1, with D hard to call. The CDR3 has 15 residues. Germline CDR1 reads SGHTA; CDR2 reads FQGNSA. Trimming stripped 1 base from V and 0 bases from J, with 9 bases between.

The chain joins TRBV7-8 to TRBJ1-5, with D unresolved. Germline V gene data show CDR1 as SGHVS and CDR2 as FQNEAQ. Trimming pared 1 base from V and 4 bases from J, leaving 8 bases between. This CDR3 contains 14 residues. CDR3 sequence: CASSLDRANQPQHF. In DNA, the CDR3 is TGTGCCAGCAGCTTAGACAGAGCTAATCAGCCCCAGCATTTT.

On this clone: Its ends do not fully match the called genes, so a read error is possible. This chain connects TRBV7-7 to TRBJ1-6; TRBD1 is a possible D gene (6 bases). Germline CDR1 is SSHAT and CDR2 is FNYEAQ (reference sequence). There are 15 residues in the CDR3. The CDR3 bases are TGTGCTAGCAGCTTAGCGGCAGGGGATAATTCACCCCTCCACTTT. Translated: CASSLAAGDNSPLHF.

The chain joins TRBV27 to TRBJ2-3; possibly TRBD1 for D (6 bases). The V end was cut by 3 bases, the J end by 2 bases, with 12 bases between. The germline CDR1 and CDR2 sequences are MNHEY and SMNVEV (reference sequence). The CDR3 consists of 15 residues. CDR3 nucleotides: TGTGCCAGCAGTTTGGGGGCGGTGGCCACAGATACGCAGTATTTT. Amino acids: CASSLGAVATDTQYF.

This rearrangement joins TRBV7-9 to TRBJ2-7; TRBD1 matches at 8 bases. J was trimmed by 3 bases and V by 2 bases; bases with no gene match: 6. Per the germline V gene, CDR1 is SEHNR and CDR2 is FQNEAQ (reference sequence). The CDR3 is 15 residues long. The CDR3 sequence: CASSLTTGEGYEQYF. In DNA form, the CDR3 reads TGTGCCAGCAGCTTAACGACAGGGGAAGGCTACGAGCAGTACTTC.

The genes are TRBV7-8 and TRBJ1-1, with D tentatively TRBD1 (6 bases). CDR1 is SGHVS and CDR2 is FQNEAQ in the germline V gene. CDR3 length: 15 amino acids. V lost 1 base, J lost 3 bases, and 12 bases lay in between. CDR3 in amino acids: CASSLDGQRYTEAFF. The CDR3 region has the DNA TGTGCCAGCAGCTTAGACGGACAGAGGTACACTGAAGCTTTCTTT.

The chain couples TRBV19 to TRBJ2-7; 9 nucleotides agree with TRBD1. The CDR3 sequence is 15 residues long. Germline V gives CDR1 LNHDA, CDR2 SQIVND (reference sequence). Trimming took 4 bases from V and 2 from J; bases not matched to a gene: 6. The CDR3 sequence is CASSRLGQGAYEQYF. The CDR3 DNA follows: TGTGCCAGTAGTAGATTGGGACAGGGCGCCTACGAGCAGTACTTC.

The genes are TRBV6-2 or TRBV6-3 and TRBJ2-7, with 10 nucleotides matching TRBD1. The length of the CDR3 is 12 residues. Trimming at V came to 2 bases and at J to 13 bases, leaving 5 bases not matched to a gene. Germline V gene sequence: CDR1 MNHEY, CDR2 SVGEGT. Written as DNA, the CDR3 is TGTGCCAGCAGTTACCCCGGGACAGGGGACTACTTC. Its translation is CASSYPGTGDYF.

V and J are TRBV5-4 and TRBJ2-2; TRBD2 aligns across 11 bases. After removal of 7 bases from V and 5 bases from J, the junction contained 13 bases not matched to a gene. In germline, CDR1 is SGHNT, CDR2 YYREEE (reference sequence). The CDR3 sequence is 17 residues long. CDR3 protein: CASSPGPSGGPTGELFF. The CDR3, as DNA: TGTGCCAGCTCCCCGGGCCCTAGCGGGGGGCCAACCGGGGAGCTGTTTTTT.

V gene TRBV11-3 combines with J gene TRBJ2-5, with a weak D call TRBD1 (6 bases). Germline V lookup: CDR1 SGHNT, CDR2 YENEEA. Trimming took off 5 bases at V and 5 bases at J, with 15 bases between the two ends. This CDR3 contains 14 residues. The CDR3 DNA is TGTGCCAGCAGCCCGACTGCAGGGGCCGAGACCCAGTACTTC. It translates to CASSPTAGAETQYF.

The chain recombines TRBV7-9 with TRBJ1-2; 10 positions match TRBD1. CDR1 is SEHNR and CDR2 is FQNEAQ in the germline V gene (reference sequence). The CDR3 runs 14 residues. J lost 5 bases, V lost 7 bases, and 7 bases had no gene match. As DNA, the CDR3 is TGTGCCAGCACCCGACCGGGACAGGGGTATGGCTACACCTTC. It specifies CASTRPGQGYGYTF.

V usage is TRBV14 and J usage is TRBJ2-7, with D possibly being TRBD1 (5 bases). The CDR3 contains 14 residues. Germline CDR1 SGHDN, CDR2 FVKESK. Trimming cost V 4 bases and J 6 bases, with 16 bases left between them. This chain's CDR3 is CASSRHSIGAEQYF. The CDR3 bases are TGTGCCAGCAGCCGTCATTCAATAGGGGCCGAGCAGTACTTC.

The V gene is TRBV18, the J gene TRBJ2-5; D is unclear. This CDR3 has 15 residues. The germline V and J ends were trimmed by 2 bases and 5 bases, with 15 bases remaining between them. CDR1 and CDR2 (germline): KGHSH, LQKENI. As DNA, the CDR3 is TGTGCCAGCTCACCATCTCAGGTCCCCGCGGAGACCCAGTACTTC. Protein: CASSPSQVPAETQYF.

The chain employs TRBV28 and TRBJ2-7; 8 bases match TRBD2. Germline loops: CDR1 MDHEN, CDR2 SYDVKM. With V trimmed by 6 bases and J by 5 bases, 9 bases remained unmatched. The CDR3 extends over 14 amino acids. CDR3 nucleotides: TGTGCCAGCAGCGTCGGGGGGGAGATCCACGAGCAGTACTTC. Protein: CASSVGGEIHEQYF.

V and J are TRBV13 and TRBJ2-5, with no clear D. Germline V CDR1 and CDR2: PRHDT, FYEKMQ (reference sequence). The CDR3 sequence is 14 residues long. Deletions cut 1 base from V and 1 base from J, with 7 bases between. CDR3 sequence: CASSLARSQETQYF. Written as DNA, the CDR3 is TGTGCCAGCAGCTTAGCGCGTAGCCAAGAGACCCAGTACTTC. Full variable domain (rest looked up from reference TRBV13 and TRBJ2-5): AAGVIQSPRHLIKEKRETATLKCYPIPRHDTVYWYQQGPGQDPQFLISFYEKMQSDKGSIPDRFSAQQFSDYHSELNMSSLELGDSALYFCASSLARSQETQYFGPGTRLLVL.

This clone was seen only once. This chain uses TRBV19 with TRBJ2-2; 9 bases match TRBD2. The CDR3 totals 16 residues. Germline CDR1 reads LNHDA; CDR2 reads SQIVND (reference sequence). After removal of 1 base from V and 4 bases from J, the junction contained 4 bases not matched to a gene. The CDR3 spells CASSIVEAGGTGELFF. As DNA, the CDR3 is TGTGCCAGTAGTATAGTAGAAGCGGGGGGCACCGGGGAGCTGTTTTTT.

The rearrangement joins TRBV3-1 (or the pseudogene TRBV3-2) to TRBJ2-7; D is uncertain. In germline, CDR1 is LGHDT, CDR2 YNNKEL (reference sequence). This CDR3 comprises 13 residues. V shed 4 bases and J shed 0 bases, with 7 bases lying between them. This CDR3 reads CASSLSSSYEQYF. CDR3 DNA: TGTGCCAGCAGCCTTTCGAGCTCCTACGAGCAGTACTTC.

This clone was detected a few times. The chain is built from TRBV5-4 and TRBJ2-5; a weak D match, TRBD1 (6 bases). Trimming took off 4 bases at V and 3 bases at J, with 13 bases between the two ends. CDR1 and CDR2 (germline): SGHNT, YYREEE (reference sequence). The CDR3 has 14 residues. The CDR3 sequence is CASSLRDTEETQYF. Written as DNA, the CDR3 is TGTGCCAGCAGCCTCCGGGACACGGAAGAGACCCAGTACTTC.

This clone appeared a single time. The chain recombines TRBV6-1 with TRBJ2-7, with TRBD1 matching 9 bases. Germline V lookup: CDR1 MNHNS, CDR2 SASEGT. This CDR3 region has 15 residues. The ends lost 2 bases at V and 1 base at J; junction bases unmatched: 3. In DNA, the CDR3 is TGTGCCAGCAGTGAACCGGGACAGGGTTCCTACGAGCAGTACTTC. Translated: CASSEPGQGSYEQYF.

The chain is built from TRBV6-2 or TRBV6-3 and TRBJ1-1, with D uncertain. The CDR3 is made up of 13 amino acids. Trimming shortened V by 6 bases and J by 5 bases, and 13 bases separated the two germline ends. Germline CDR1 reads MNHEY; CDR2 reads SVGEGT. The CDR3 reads CASSLDPGTEAFF. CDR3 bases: TGTGCCAGCAGCTTGGACCCGGGAACTGAAGCTTTCTTT.

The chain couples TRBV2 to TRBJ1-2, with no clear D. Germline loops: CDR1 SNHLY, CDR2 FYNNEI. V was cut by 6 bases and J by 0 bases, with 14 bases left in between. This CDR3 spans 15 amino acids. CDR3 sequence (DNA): TGTGCCAGCAGGACCCGAGGGAGAACTAACTATGGCTACACCTTC. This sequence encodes CASRTRGRTNYGYTF.

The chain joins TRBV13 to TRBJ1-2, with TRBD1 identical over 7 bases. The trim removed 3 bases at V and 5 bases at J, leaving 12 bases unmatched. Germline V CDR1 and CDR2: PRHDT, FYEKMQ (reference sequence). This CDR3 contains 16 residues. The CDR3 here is CASSFLSDRTVYGYTF. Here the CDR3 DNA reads TGTGCCAGCAGCTTCCTATCGGACAGGACCGTTTATGGCTACACCTTC. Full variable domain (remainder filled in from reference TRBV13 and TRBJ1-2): AAGVIQSPRHLIKEKRETATLKCYPIPRHDTVYWYQQGPGQDPQFLISFYEKMQSDKGSIPDRFSAQQFSDYHSELNMSSLELGDSALYFCASSFLSDRTVYGYTFGSGTRLTVV.

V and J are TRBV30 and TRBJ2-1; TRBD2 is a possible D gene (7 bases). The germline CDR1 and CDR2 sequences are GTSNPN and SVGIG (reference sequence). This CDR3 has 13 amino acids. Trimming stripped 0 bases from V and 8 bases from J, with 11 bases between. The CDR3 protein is CAWSVGGDYEQFF. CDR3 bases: TGTGCCTGGAGTGTAGGGGGGGACTATGAGCAGTTCTTC.

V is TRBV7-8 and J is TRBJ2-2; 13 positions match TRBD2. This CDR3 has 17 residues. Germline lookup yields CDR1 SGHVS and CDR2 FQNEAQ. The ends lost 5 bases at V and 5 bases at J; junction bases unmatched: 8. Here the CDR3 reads CASSPRLAGGRTGELFF. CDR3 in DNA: TGTGCCAGCAGCCCCCGACTAGCGGGGGGCCGGACCGGGGAGCTGTTTTTT.